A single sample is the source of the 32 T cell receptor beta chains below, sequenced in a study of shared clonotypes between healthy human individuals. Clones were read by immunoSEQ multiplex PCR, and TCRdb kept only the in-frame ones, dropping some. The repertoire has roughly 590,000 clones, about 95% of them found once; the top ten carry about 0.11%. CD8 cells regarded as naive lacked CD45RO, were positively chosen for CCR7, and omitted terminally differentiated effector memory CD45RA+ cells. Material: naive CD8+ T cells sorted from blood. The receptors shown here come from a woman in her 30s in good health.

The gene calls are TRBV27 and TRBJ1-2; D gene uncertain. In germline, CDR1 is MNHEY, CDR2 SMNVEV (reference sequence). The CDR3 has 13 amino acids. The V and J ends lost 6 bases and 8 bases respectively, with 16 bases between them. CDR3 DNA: TGTGCCAGCAGCCCCCGCGGGCTAGAAGGCTACACCTTC. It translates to CASSPRGLEGYTF.

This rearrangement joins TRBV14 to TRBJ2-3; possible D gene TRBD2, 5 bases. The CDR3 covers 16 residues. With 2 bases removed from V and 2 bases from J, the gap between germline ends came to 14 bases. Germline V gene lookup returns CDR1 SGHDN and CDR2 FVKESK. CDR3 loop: CASSQIEGKYTDTQYF. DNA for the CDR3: TGTGCCAGCAGCCAAATTGAGGGAAAATACACAGATACGCAGTATTTT.

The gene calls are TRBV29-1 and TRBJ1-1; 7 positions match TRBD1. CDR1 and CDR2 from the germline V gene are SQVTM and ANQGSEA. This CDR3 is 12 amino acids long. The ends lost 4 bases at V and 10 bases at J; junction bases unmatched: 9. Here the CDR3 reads CSVGGQFQPAFF. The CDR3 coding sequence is TGCAGCGTTGGGGGACAGTTTCAGCCAGCTTTCTTT.

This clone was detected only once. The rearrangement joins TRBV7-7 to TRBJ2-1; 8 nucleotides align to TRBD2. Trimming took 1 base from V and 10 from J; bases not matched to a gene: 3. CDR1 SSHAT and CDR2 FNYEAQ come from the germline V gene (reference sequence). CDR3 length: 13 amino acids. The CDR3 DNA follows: TGTGCCAGCAGCTTAGGCCGGACTAGCGAGCAGTTCTTC. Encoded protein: CASSLGRTSEQFF.

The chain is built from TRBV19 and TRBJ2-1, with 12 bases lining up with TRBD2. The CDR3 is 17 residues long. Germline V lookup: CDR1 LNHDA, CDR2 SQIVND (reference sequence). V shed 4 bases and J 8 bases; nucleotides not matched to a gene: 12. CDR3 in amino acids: CASSTLYLAGGPDEQFF. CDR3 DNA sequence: TGTGCCAGTAGTACGCTTTACCTAGCGGGAGGGCCCGATGAGCAGTTCTTC.

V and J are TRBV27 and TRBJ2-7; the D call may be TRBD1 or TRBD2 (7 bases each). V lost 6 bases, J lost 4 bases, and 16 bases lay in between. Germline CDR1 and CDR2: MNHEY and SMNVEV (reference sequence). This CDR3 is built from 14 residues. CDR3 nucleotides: TGTGCCAGCAGCCTCGCCAGGGGGGGGTACGAGCAGTACTTC. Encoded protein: CASSLARGGYEQYF.

As DNA, the CDR3 is TGTGCCAGCAGCCCTAGGGCTACTAAAATTATCCTGAACACTGAAGCTTTCTTT. Its translation: CASSPRATKIILNTEAFF. J is TRBJ1-1 and V is TRBV7-2; D is undetermined. V lost 5 bases and J lost 0, with 22 bases in between. Germline V gives CDR1 SGHTA, CDR2 FQGNSA. The CDR3 has 18 amino acids.

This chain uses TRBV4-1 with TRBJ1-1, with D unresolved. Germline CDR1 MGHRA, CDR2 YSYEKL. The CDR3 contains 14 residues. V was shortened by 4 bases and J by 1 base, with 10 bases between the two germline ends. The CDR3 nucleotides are TGCGCCAGCAGCCCAGAGGAGTGGAACACTGAAGCTTTCTTT. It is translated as CASSPEEWNTEAFF.

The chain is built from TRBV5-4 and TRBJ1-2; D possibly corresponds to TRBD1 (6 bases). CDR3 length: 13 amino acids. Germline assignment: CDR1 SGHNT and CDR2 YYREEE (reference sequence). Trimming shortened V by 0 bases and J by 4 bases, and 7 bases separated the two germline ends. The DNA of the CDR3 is TGTGCCAGCAGCTTGGTAGGGGGCTATGGCTACACCTTC. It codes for CASSLVGGYGYTF.

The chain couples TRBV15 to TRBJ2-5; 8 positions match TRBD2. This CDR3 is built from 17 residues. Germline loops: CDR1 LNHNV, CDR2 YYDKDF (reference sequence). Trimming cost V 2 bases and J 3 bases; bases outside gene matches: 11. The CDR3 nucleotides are TGTGCCACCAGCAGACCGAGGACACTAGCGGAAAAAGAGACCCAGTACTTC. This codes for CATSRPRTLAEKETQYF.

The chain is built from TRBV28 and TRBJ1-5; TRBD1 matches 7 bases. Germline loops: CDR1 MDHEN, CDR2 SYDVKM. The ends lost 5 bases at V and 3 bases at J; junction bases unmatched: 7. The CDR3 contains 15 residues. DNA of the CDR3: TGTGCCAGCAGTCGGTTGGGACAGAACAATCAGCCCCAGCATTTT. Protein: CASSRLGQNNQPQHF.

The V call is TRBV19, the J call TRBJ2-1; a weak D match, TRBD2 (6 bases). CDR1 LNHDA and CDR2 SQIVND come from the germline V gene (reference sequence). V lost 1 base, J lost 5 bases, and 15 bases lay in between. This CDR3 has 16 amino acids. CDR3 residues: CASSIGWKDYDNEQFF. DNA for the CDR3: TGTGCCAGTAGTATAGGGTGGAAGGACTACGACAATGAGCAGTTCTTC.

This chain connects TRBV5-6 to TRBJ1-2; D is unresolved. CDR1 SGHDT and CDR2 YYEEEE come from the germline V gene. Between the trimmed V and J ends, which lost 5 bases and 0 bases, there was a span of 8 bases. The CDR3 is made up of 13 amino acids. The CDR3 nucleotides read TGTGCCAGCAGGGCAGTTTCTAACTATGGCTACACCTTC. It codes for CASRAVSNYGYTF. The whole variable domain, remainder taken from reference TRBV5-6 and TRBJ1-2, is DAGVTQSPTHLIKTRGQQVTLRCSPKSGHDTVSWYQQALGQGPQFIFQYYEEEERQRGNFPDRFSGHQFPNYSSELNVNALLLGDSALYLCASRAVSNYGYTFGSGTRLTVV.

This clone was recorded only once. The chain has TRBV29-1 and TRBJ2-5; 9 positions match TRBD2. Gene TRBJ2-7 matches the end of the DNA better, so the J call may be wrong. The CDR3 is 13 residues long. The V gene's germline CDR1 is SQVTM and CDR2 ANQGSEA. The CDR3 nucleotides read TGCAGCGTTGATAGCGGGAGAGGCGACGAGCAGTACTTC. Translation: CSVDSGRGDEQYF.

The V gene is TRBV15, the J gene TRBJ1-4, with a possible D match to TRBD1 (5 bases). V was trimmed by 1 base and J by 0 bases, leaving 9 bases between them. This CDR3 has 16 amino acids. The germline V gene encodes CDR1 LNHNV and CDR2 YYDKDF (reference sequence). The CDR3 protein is CATSRVIGATNEKLFF. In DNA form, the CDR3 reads TGTGCCACCAGCAGAGTTATAGGGGCAACTAATGAAAAACTGTTTTTT.

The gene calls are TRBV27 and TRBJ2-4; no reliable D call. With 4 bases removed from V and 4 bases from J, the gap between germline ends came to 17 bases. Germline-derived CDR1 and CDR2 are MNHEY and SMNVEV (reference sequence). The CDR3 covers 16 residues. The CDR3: CASSSIQPNPKNIQYF. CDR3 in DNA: TGTGCCAGCAGTTCAATTCAACCTAATCCTAAAAACATTCAGTACTTC.

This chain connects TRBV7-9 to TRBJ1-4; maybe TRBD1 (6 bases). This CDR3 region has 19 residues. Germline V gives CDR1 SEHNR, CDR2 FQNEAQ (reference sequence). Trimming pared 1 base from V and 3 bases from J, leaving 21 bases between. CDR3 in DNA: TGTGCCAGCAGCTTAGGAACCGGGCAGGGGTTGTTCTCTAATGAAAAACTGTTTTTT. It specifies CASSLGTGQGLFSNEKLFF.

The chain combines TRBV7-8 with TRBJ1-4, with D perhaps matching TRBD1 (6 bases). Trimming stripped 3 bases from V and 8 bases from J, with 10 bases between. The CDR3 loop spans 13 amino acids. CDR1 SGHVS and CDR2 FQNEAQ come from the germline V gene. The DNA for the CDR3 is TGTGCCAGCAGCTTGACAGGAGAAGAAAAACTGTTTTTT. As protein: CASSLTGEEKLFF. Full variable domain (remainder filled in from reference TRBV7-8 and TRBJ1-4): GAGVSQSPRYKVAKRGQDVALRCDPISGHVSLFWYQQALGQGPEFLTYFQNEAQLDKSGLPSDRFFAERPEGSVSTLKIQRTQQEDSAVYLCASSLTGEEKLFFGSGTQLSVL.

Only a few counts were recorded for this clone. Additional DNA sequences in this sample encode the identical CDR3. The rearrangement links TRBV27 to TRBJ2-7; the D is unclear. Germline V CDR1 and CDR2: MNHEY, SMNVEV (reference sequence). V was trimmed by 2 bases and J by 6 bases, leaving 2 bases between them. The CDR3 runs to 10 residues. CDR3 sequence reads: CASSLGEQYF. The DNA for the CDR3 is TGTGCCAGCAGTTTAGGCGAGCAGTACTTC.

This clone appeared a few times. CDR3: CASSLILRGDYGYTF. CDR3 coding DNA: TGTGCCAGTAGTCTCATTCTCCGAGGTGACTATGGCTACACCTTC. The chain recombines TRBV19 with TRBJ1-2; D not certain. V lost 5 bases and J 3 bases, leaving 16 bases between the germline ends. Germline CDR1 is LNHDA and CDR2 is SQIVND (reference sequence). This CDR3 spans 15 amino acids. Combining the CDR3 with reference TRBV19 and TRBJ1-2 gives the whole variable domain DGGITQSPKYLFRKEGQNVTLSCEQNLNHDAMYWYRQDPGQGLRLIYYSQIVNDFQKGDIAEGYSVSREKKESFPLTVTSAQKNPTAFYLCASSLILRGDYGYTFGSGTRLTVV.

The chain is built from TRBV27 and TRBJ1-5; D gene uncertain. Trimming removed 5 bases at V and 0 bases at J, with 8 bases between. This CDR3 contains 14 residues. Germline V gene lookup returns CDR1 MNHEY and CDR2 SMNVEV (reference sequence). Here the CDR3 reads CASSEGSSNQPQHF. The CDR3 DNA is TGTGCCAGCAGTGAGGGATCTAGCAATCAGCCCCAGCATTTT.

CDR3 sequence: CASSQDNRAYEQYF. CDR3 bases: TGCGCCAGCAGCCAAGATAACAGGGCCTACGAGCAGTACTTC. V and J are TRBV4-1 and TRBJ2-7; D is perhaps TRBD1 (6 bases). CDR1 MGHRA and CDR2 YSYEKL come from the germline V gene. The CDR3 loop spans 14 amino acids. V lost 0 bases and J lost 2, with 8 bases in between.

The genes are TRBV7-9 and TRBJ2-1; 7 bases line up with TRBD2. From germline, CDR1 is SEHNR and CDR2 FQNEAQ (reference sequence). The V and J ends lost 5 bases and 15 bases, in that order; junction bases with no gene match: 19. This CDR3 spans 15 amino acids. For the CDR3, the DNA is TGTGCCAGCAGCCGCCTTCTAGGACTAGACTTTTATTGGTTCTTC. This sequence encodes CASSRLLGLDFYWFF.

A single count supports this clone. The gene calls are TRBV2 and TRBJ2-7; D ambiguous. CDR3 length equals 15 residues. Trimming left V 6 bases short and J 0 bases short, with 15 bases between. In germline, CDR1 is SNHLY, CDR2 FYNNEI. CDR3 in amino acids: CASRQEDSVSYEQYF. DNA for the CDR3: TGTGCCAGCAGGCAGGAAGACTCTGTCTCCTACGAGCAGTACTTC.

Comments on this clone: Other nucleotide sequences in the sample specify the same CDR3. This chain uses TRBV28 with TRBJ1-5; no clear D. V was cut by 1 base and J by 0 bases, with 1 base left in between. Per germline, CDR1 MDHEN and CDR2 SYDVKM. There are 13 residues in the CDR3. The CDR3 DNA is TGTGCCAGCAGTTTATTTAGCAATCAGCCCCAGCATTTT. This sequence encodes CASSLFSNQPQHF.

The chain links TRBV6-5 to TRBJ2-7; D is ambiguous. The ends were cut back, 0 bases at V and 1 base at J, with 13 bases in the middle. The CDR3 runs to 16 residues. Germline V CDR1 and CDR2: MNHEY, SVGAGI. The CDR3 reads CASSYSVDGPSYEQYF. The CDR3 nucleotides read TGTGCCAGCAGTTACTCTGTAGACGGCCCATCCTACGAGCAGTACTTC.

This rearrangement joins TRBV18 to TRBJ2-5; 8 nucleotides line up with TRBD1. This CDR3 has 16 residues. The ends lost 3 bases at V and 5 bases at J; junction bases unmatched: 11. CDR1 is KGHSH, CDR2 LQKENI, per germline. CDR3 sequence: CASSPWDRPKEETQYF. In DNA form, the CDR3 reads TGTGCCAGCTCACCGTGGGACAGGCCTAAAGAGGAGACCCAGTACTTC.

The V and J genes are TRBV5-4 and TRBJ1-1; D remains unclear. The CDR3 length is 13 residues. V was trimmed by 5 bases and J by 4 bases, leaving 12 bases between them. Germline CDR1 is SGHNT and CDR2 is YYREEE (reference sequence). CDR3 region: CASSPSESTEAFF. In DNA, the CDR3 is TGTGCCAGCAGTCCCTCGGAGTCCACTGAAGCTTTCTTT. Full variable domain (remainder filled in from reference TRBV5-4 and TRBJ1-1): ETGVTQSPTHLIKTRGQQVTLRCSSQSGHNTVSWYQQALGQGPQFIFQYYREEENGRGNFPPRFSGLQFPNYSSELNVNALELDDSALYLCASSPSESTEAFFGQGTRLTVV.

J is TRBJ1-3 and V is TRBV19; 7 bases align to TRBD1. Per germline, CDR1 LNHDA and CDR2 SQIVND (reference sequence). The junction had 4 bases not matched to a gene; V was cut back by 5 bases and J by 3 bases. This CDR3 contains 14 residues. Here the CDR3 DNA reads TGTGCCAGTAGTTTGACAGGGCTTGGAAACACCATATATTTT. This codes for CASSLTGLGNTIYF.

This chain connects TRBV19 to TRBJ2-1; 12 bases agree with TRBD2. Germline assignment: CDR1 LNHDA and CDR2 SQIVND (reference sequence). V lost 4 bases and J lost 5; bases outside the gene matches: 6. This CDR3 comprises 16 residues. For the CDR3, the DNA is TGTGCCAGTAGTACCCTAGCGGGAGGGTGGGACAATGAGCAGTTCTTC. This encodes CASSTLAGGWDNEQFF.

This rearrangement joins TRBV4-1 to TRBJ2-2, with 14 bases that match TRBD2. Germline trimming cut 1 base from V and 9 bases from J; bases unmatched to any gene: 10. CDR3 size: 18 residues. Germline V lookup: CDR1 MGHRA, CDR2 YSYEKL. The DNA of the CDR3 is TGCGCCAGCAGCCAAGGGGGACCGGGACTAGCGGGAGAGCGGGAGCTGTTTTTT. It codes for CASSQGGPGLAGERELFF.

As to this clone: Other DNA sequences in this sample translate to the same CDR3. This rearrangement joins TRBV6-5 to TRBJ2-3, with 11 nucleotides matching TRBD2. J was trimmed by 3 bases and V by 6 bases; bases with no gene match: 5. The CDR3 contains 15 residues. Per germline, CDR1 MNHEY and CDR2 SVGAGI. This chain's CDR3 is CASSSGTSGTDTQYF. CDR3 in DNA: TGTGCCAGCAGCTCCGGGACTAGCGGAACAGATACGCAGTATTTT.